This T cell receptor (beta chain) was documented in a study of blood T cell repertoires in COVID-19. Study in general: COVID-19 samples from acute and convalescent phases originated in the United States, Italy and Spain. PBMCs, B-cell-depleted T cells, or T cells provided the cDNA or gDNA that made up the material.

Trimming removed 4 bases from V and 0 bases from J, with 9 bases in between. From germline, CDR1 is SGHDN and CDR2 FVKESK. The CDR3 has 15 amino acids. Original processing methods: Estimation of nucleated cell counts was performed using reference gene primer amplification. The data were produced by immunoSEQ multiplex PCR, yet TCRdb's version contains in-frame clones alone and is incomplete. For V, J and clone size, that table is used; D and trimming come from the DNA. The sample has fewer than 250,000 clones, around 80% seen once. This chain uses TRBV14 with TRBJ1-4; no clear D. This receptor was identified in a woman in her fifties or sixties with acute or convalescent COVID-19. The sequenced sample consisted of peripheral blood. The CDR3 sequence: CASSRQLATNEKLFF. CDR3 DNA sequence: TGTGCCAGCAGCCGACAACTTGCAACTAATGAAAAACTGTTTTTT.